The TCR beta chain under discussion was sequenced for a study of blood T cell repertoires in COVID-19. Study as a whole: Samples taken during acute and convalescent COVID-19 were collected in the United States, Italy and Spain. PBMCs, B-cell-depleted T cells, or T cells were the source of the cDNA or gDNA that made up the material.

Original methodology: Using reference gene primer amplification, nucleated cell counts were estimated. Repertoires were generated with immunoSEQ multiplex PCR, while TCRdb's copy carries only in-frame clones and drops some. The V and J calls and the clone size are those of that table, but D and trimming were determined from the DNA. The table lists about 200,000 clones, roughly 90% of them singletons. There are 13 residues in the CDR3. The germline V and J ends were trimmed by 4 bases and 3 bases, with 10 bases remaining between them. The TCR comes from a man younger than 35 with active or convalescent COVID-19. Material: peripheral blood. The chain uses TRBV12-3 or TRBV12-4 and TRBJ2-7; TRBD1 is a possible D gene (6 bases). The CDR3 bases are TGTGCCAGCAGTTCACGACAGGACTACGAGCAGTACTTC. Translated, it gives CASSSRQDYEQYF.